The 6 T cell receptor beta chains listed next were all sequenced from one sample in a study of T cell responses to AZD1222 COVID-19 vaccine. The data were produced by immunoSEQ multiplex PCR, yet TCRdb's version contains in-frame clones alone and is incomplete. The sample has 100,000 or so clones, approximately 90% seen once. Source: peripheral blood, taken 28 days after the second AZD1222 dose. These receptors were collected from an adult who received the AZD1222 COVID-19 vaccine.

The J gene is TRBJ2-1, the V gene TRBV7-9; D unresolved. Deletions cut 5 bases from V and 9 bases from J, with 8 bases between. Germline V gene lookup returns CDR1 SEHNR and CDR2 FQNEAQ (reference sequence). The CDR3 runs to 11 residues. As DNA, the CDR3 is TGTGCCAGCAGCCTCCTACTTGAGCAGTTCTTC. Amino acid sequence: CASSLLLEQFF.

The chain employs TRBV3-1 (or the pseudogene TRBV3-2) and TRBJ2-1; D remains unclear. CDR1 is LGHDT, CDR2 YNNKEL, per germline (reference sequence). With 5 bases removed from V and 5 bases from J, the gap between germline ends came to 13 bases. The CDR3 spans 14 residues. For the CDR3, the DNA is TGTGCCAGCAGCAGGTCTTATGGGAACAATGAGCAGTTCTTC. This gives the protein CASSRSYGNNEQFF.

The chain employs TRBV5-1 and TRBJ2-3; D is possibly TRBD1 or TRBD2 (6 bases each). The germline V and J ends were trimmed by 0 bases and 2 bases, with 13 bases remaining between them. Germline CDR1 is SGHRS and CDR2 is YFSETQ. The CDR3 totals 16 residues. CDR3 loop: CASSLVSRGLTDTQYF. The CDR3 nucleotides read TGCGCCAGCAGCTTGGTGTCTCGGGGGCTCACAGATACGCAGTATTTT.

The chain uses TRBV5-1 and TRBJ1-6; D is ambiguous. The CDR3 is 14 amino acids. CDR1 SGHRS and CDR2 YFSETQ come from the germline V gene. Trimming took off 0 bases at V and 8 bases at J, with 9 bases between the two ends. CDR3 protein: CASSLGSEDSPLHF. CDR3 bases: TGCGCCAGCAGCTTGGGGTCAGAAGATTCACCCCTCCACTTT. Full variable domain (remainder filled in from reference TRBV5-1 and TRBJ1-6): KAGVTQTPRYLIKTRGQQVTLSCSPISGHRSVSWYQQTPGQGLQFLFEYFSETQRNKGNFPGRFSGRQFSNSRSEMNVSTLELGDSALYLCASSLGSEDSPLHFGNGTRLTVT.

This chain's CDR3 is CASSPQPGSNTEAFF. The CDR3, as DNA: TGTGCCAGCAGCCCGCAGCCGGGGTCAAACACTGAAGCTTTCTTT. The rearrangement uses TRBV7-6 and TRBJ1-1; D not certain. CDR1 and CDR2 (germline): SGHVS, FNYEAQ. CDR3 length: 15 amino acids. V lost 5 bases and J 2 bases, leaving 15 bases between the germline ends.

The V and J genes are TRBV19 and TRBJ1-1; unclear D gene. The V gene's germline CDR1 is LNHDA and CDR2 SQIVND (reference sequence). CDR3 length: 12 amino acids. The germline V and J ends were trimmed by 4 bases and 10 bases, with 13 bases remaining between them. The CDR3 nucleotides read TGTGCCAGTAGTACCCTTACGGTCCGAGCTTTCTTT. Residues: CASSTLTVRAFF.